The 30 T cell receptor beta chains below were found in one sample sequenced in a study of regulatory T cells in long-lasting Graves disease. Sequencing libraries for TCR beta were prepared with iRepertoire HTBI primers and Arm-PCR of CDR3 regions. TCRdb used MiXCR to reprocess the multiplex PCR reads, holding one entry per CDR3 protein. The table has about 660,000 distinct CDR3 sequences, about 30% seen once. Specified time point: persistent/refractory GD, antithyroid drugs over 5 years with positive TRAb. RNA from PBMCs was the source of the TCR library. The sequencing here drew on peripheral blood mononuclear cells (PBMCs), taken when the disease was refractory, from a patient treated with antithyroid drugs. All receptors come from a female donor with Graves disease.

Remarks on this clonotype: A much more abundant neighbour one base away suggests this may be a read error. The chain is built from TRBV6-2 or TRBV6-3 and TRBJ1-1; D may be TRBD1 (5 bases). The CDR3 has 16 residues. Germline V gives CDR1 MNHEY, CDR2 SVGEGT. V lost 5 bases to trimming and J lost 1 base, with 17 bases between them. The CDR3 coding sequence is TGTGCCAGCAGTCATCAGATGACAGCGTCGAACACTGAAGCTTTCTTT. Translation gives CASSHQMTASNTEAFF.

The sample holds a few counts of this clonotype. The rearrangement uses TRBV6-2 or TRBV6-3 and TRBJ1-1, with D hard to call. The length of the CDR3 is 15 residues. Trimming cost V 2 bases and J 5 bases, with 15 bases left between them. The germline gives CDR1 MNHEY, CDR2 SVGEGT. The CDR3 DNA is TGTGCCAGCAGTTACGATAGCGGTGCACGTACTGAAGCTTTCTTT. It yields the protein CASSYDSGARTEAFF.

The genes are TRBV11-2 and TRBJ1-3; 11 positions agree with TRBD1. From germline, CDR1 is SGHAT and CDR2 FQNNGV. The V and J ends lost 5 bases and 2 bases, in that order; junction bases with no gene match: 2. The CDR3 is 15 amino acids. In DNA, the CDR3 is TGTGCCAGCAGCACGGACAGGGGGCCTGGAAACACCATATATTTT. Translation gives CASSTDRGPGNTIYF. The variable domain in full, with the rest retrieved from reference TRBV11-2 and TRBJ1-3, is EAGVAQSPRYKIIEKRQSVAFWCNPISGHATLYWYQQILGQGPKLLIQFQNNGVVDDSQLPKDRFSAERLKGVDSTLKIQPAKLEDSAVYLCASSTDRGPGNTIYFGEGSWLTVV.

The rearrangement links TRBV6-9 to TRBJ1-5; D ambiguous. Trimming stripped 3 bases from V and 7 bases from J, with 10 bases between. Germline CDR1 and CDR2: MNHGY and SVAAGI. CDR3 size: 13 residues. The CDR3 loop reads CASSYGPGQPQHF. The DNA for the CDR3 is TGTGCCAGCAGTTACGGGCCGGGGCAGCCCCAGCATTTT.

The chain uses TRBV7-3 and TRBJ1-1; no firm D call. There are 15 residues in the CDR3. V dropped 5 bases and J dropped 2 bases, with 15 bases sitting between them. CDR1 SGHTA and CDR2 FQGTGA come from the germline V gene. CDR3 sequence (DNA): TGTGCCAGCAGCCTCACGGGGAACCATAACACTGAAGCTTTCTTT. Amino acids: CASSLTGNHNTEAFF.

This clonotype was seen a handful of times. The chain employs TRBV20-1 and TRBJ1-4; D gene ambiguous. This CDR3 spans 14 amino acids. Germline V lookup: CDR1 DFQATT, CDR2 SNEGSKA (reference sequence). V lost 0 bases and J lost 8, with 13 bases in between. CDR3 sequence reads: CSARDGRFGEKLFF. The CDR3 coding sequence is TGCAGTGCTAGAGATGGCAGGTTCGGCGAAAAACTGTTTTTT.

This clonotype has more than one count but fewer than ten. The rearrangement links TRBV28 to TRBJ1-2; D ambiguous. CDR3 length: 12 amino acids. Germline CDR1 is MDHEN and CDR2 is SYDVKM. V dropped 3 bases and J dropped 7 bases, with 9 bases sitting between them. CDR3 in DNA: TGTGCCAGCAGTTTTACGGCGGTTGGCTACACCTTC. Its translation is CASSFTAVGYTF.

The chain employs TRBV29-1 and TRBJ1-2; D not resolved. Germline V lookup: CDR1 SQVTM, CDR2 ANQGSEA. CDR3 length: 13 amino acids. V gave up 2 bases and J gave up 2 bases, with 9 bases separating them. The CDR3: CSVEPYSNYGYTF. The CDR3 region has the DNA TGCAGCGTTGAACCTTACAGCAACTATGGCTACACCTTC.

This chain joins TRBV7-6 and TRBJ1-1, with D possibly matching TRBD1 (5 bases). CDR1 and CDR2 (germline): SGHVS, FNYEAQ. Trimming removed 0 bases from V and 4 bases from J, with 18 bases in between. The CDR3 totals 17 residues. The CDR3 protein is CASSLASPGHWATEAFF. CDR3 nucleotide sequence: TGTGCCAGCAGCTTAGCCTCTCCAGGACATTGGGCCACTGAAGCTTTCTTT.

This clonotype showed up just a few times. The chain couples TRBV6-1 to TRBJ2-1, with 8 bases identical to TRBD2. Germline CDR1 and CDR2: MNHNS and SASEGT. With V trimmed by 5 bases and J by 4 bases, 7 bases remained unmatched. This CDR3 is 15 amino acids long. The CDR3 DNA follows: TGTGCCAGCAGTAGGACGGCTAGCGGGTACAATGAGCAGTTCTTC. Residues: CASSRTASGYNEQFF.

This clonotype was found a few times. This chain connects TRBV6-2 or TRBV6-3 to TRBJ2-4, with TRBD1 matching 7 bases. CDR3 size: 17 residues. Germline assignment: CDR1 MNHEY and CDR2 SVGEGT. Unmatched junction bases numbered 15, after V lost 0 bases and J lost 10 bases. Here the CDR3 DNA reads TGTGCCAGCAGTTACTCCCCTCGGACAGGACGTCAGTATATTCAGTACTTC. Its protein is CASSYSPRTGRQYIQYF.

The rearrangement joins TRBV29-1 to TRBJ2-6; no reliable D call. The CDR3 spans 15 residues. Trimming shortened V by 1 base and J by 4 bases, and 11 bases separated the two germline ends. Germline CDR1 is SQVTM and CDR2 is ANQGSEA. CDR3 DNA sequence: TGCAGCGTTGAAGTGGGCAGGTCGGGGGCCAACGTCCTGACTTTC. This translates into CSVEVGRSGANVLTF.

This clonotype occurred many times. This chain joins TRBV12-5 and TRBJ1-2; weak D call: TRBD1 (5 bases). V lost 0 bases and J 4 bases, leaving 18 bases between the germline ends. This CDR3 contains 17 residues. CDR1 and CDR2 (germline): LGHNT, FRNRAP. CDR3: CASGLVLRVPPLYGYTF. The CDR3 nucleotides are TGTGCTAGTGGTTTGGTACTCAGGGTACCACCACTCTATGGCTACACCTTC.

This clonotype was counted between two and nine times. The rearrangement uses TRBV6-1 and TRBJ2-7; no definite D call. Germline-derived CDR1 and CDR2 are MNHNS and SASEGT. V dropped 6 bases and J dropped 6 bases, with 12 bases sitting between them. This CDR3 contains 12 residues. Here the CDR3 DNA reads TGTGCCAGCAGATCCAACCTCCCCGAGCAGTACTTC. As protein: CASRSNLPEQYF.

This clonotype was detected ten times or more. The chain couples TRBV12-3 or TRBV12-4 to TRBJ1-1; perhaps TRBD1 as D (5 bases). The CDR3 spans 11 residues. Trimming took 3 bases from V and 8 from J, leaving 7 bases between them. The CDR3 DNA reads as TGTGCCAGCAGTTTTGGGGCAGAAGCTTTCTTT. Its translation: CASSFGAEAFF.

This clonotype was detected a few times. This sequence joins TRBV19 and TRBJ1-1; D unresolved. Germline V gene lookup returns CDR1 LNHDA and CDR2 SQIVND (reference sequence). There are 13 residues in the CDR3. V was cut by 3 bases and J by 4 bases, with 9 bases left in between. The CDR3 loop reads CASSIRWGTEAFF. CDR3 DNA sequence: TGTGCCAGTAGTATCAGGTGGGGCACTGAAGCTTTCTTT.

This clonotype has at least ten counts. The chain employs TRBV28 and TRBJ2-7; 10 bases match TRBD1. This CDR3 is 14 amino acids long. Germline values: CDR1 MDHEN, CDR2 SYDVKM. The junction had 3 bases not matched to a gene; V was cut back by 2 bases and J by 5 bases. The CDR3 DNA is TGTGCCAGCAGTTTAGGGACAGGGGTCCACGAGCAGTACTTC. Translating it yields CASSLGTGVHEQYF.

This chain connects TRBV20-1 to TRBJ1-1; a possible D gene is TRBD1 (6 bases). Germline V CDR1 and CDR2: DFQATT, SNEGSKA (reference sequence). The CDR3 sequence is 11 residues long. The V end lost 4 bases, the J end lost 11 bases, and 14 bases lay between the germline ends. DNA of the CDR3: TGCAGTGCTACATCCGGGACAAAGGCTTTCTTT. Protein: CSATSGTKAFF.

In its sample, this clonotype was seen a few times. This chain uses TRBV5-6 with TRBJ2-7, with 8 bases identical to TRBD1. This CDR3 contains 16 residues. The germline V gene encodes CDR1 SGHDT and CDR2 YYEEEE. With 1 base clipped from V and 2 bases from J, the junction kept 8 bases outside the gene matches. The CDR3 nucleotides read TGTGCCAGCAGCTTGTTCGGGGGACAGGAGACCTACGAGCAGTACTTC. It is translated as CASSLFGGQETYEQYF.

CDR3 DNA sequence: TGTGCCAGCAGCGTAGCTGGGGCAGGGTCGACCACTGAAGCTTTCTTT. Protein: CASSVAGAGSTTEAFF. This chain uses TRBV9 with TRBJ1-1; tentatively, D is TRBD1 (5 bases). The V gene lost 0 bases and the J gene lost 4 bases, with 16 bases spanning the gap. Germline CDR1 SGDLS, CDR2 YYNGEE. The CDR3 sequence is 16 residues long. The whole variable domain, remainder taken from reference TRBV9 and TRBJ1-1, is DSGVTQTPKHLITATGQRVTLRCSPRSGDLSVYWYQQSLDQGLQFLIQYYNGEERAKGNILERFSAQQFPDLHSELNLSSLELGDSALYFCASSVAGAGSTTEAFFGQGTRLTVV.

This CDR3 reads CAISEWKEKLFF. CDR3 coding DNA: TGTGCCATCAGTGAGTGGAAAGAAAAACTGTTTTTT. This chain connects TRBV10-3 to TRBJ1-4; D is unclear. The CDR3 has 12 residues. Looked up from germline, CDR1 is ENHRY and CDR2 is SYGVKD. V shed 1 base and J shed 8 bases, with 5 bases lying between them.

This clonotype was detected many times. The V call is TRBV2, the J call TRBJ2-5; 8 bases line up with TRBD1. Germline V gene sequence: CDR1 SNHLY, CDR2 FYNNEI. Trimming cost V 7 bases and J 5 bases; bases outside gene matches: 12. The CDR3 runs 15 residues. CDR3 in amino acids: CASNYLGTGGETQYF. CDR3 DNA sequence: TGTGCCAGCAATTACCTCGGGACAGGCGGGGAGACCCAGTACTTC.

This chain connects TRBV27 to TRBJ2-7; 9 bases fit TRBD2. Per germline, CDR1 MNHEY and CDR2 SMNVEV (reference sequence). The V and J ends lost 4 bases and 2 bases, in that order; junction bases with no gene match: 6. The CDR3 loop spans 15 amino acids. CDR3 coding DNA: TGTGCCAGCAGTTCGTCGACTAGCGGTACCTACGAGCAGTACTTC. This encodes CASSSSTSGTYEQYF.

This clonotype came up a few times. The chain has TRBV27 and TRBJ1-1; maybe TRBD1 (5 bases). The CDR3 covers 16 residues. The germline gives CDR1 MNHEY, CDR2 SMNVEV (reference sequence). Trimming removed 4 bases from V and 4 bases from J, with 19 bases in between. DNA of the CDR3: TGTGCCAGCAGTTCCCAATGGGGACGGCGGGGCACTGAAGCTTTCTTT. It is translated as CASSSQWGRRGTEAFF.

This clonotype was recorded a few times. This chain uses TRBV6-9 with TRBJ1-1, with a tentative D call TRBD1 (6 bases). V was pared by 3 bases and J by 6 bases, with 14 bases between. This CDR3 is built from 14 residues. The germline CDR1 and CDR2 sequences are MNHGY and SVAAGI. In DNA form, the CDR3 reads TGTGCCAGCAGTTACAACAGGGTTTTTTCTGAAGCTTTCTTT. As protein: CASSYNRVFSEAFF.

This clonotype came up many times. This rearrangement joins TRBV2 to TRBJ2-5; 8 bases map to TRBD2. The CDR3 runs to 15 residues. V was pared by 2 bases and J by 4 bases, with 6 bases of the junction left unmatched. CDR1 is SNHLY and CDR2 is FYNNEI in the germline V gene. Here the CDR3 DNA reads TGTGCCAGCAGTGAACCAGCGGGAGTATTAGAGACCCAGTACTTC. Translating it yields CASSEPAGVLETQYF.

Details on this clonotype: The junction departs from germline at one end; a sequencing error may be responsible. The chain is built from TRBV10-3 and TRBJ2-5; the match to TRBD1 covers 8 bases. The CDR3 consists of 14 residues. The germline V gene has CDR1 ENHRY and CDR2 SYGVKD. CDR3: CAIRSTGVMETQHF. The CDR3 bases are TGTGCCATCAGATCGACAGGGGTGATGGAGACCCAGCACTTC.

Only a few counts were recorded for this clonotype. V is TRBV6-2 or TRBV6-3 and J is TRBJ1-1; 7 bases fit TRBD1. This CDR3 is 15 amino acids long. Trimming cost V 8 bases and J 2 bases; bases outside gene matches: 11. The germline CDR1 and CDR2 sequences are MNHEY and SVGEGT. As DNA, the CDR3 is TGTGCCAGCGGACGAGGGGGCTGGGATAACACTGAAGCTTTCTTT. Its translation: CASGRGGWDNTEAFF.

The chain joins TRBV10-3 to TRBJ2-7; 11 nucleotides match TRBD2. The germline gives CDR1 ENHRY, CDR2 SYGVKD. Trimming removed 2 bases from V and 4 bases from J; junction bases left unmatched: 1. There are 14 residues in the CDR3. The CDR3 region is CAISETSGSYEQYF. The CDR3 nucleotides read TGTGCCATCAGTGAGACTAGCGGGAGTTACGAGCAGTACTTC.

The chain couples TRBV3-1 to TRBJ1-1; TRBD1 matches at 7 bases. The V gene's germline CDR1 is LGHDT and CDR2 YNNKEL (reference sequence). The CDR3 has 16 residues. The junction had 12 bases not matched to a gene; V was cut back by 2 bases and J by 6 bases. This chain's CDR3 is CASSQQDRLPSSEAFF. CDR3 in DNA: TGTGCCAGCAGCCAACAGGACAGGTTGCCCTCTTCTGAAGCTTTCTTT.